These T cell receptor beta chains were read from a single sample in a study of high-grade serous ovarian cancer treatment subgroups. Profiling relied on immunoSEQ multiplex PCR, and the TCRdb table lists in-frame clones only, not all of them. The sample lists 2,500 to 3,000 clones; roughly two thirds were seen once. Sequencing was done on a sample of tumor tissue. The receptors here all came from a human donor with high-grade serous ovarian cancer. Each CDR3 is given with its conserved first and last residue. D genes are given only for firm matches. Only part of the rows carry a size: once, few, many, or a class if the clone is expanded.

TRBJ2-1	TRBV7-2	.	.	CASSSTARAGEQFF	TGTGCCAGCAGCTCCACAGCCCGAGCAGGGGAGCAGTTCTTC
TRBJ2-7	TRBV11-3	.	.	CASSQGGPSSEQYF	TGTGCCAGCAGCCAGGGGGGCCCCAGCAGTGAACAGTACTTC
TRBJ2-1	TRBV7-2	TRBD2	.	CASSLGGTSGRNEQFF	TGTGCCAGCAGCTTAGGTGGGACTAGCGGGAGGAATGAGCAGTTCTTC
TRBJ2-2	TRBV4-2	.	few	CASSTAGLTNTGELFF	TGTGCCAGCAGCACGGCCGGGCTCACCAACACCGGGGAGCTGTTTTTT
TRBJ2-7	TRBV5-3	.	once	CASSLEGLWGEQYF	TGTGCCAGCAGCTTGGAAGGACTCTGGGGCGAGCAGTACTTC
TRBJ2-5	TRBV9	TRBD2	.	CASSAQTSRGETQYF	TGTGCCAGCAGCGCCCAGACTAGCCGAGGGGAGACCCAGTACTTC
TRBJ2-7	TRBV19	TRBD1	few	CASSIQTGPYEQYF	TGTGCCAGTAGTATACAGACAGGGCCCTACGAGCAGTACTTC
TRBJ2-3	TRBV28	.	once	CASSEGGTSTDTQYF	TGTGCCAGCAGTGAAGGCGGTACTAGCACAGATACGCAGTATTTT
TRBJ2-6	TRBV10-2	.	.	CASRSAFSGANVLTF	TGCGCCAGCCGGTCGGCCTTCTCTGGGGCCAACGTCCTGACTTTC
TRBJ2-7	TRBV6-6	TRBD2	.	CASSSLGGSGSYEQYF	TGTGCCAGCAGTTCCCTCGGCGGGAGTGGCTCCTACGAGCAGTACTTC
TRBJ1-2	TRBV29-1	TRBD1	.	CSVTGTHGYTF	TGCAGCGTGACAGGGACCCATGGCTACACCTTC
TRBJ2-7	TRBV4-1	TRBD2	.	CASSRGTSGAYEQYF	TGCGCCAGCAGCCGTGGGACTAGCGGTGCCTACGAGCAGTACTTC
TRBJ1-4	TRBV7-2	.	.	CASSLLLQGKDEKLFF	TGTGCCAGCAGCTTACTCCTACAGGGCAAGGATGAAAAACTGTTTTTT
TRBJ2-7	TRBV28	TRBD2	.	CASSPGGAGTLYEQYF	TGTGCCAGCAGCCCCGGTGGAGCGGGAACCCTTTACGAGCAGTACTTC
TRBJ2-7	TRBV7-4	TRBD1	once	CASSLASGVGTGAYEQYF	TGTGCCAGCAGCTTAGCGTCAGGGGTAGGGACAGGGGCCTACGAGCAGTACTTC
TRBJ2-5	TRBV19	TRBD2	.	CASSASGRYQETQYF	TGTGCCAGTAGTGCTAGCGGGAGATACCAAGAGACCCAGTACTTC
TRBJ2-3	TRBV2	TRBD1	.	CAGAGTVTDTQYF	TGTGCCGGCGCCGGGACAGTTACAGATACGCAGTATTTT
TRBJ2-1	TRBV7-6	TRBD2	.	CASRSLADLNNEQFF	TGTGCCAGCAGGTCACTAGCGGACCTTAACAATGAGCAGTTCTTC
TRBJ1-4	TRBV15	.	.	CATSRDRRQWGEKLVF	TGTGCCACCAGCAGAGATCGAAGACAGTGGGGTGAAAAACTGGTTTTT
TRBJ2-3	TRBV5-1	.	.	CASSLDRTDTQYF	TGCGCCAGCAGCTTGGACAGGACAGATACGCAGTATTTT
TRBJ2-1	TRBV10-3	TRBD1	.	CAITKGQGVYNEQFF	TGTGCCATCACAAAAGGGCAGGGGGTTTACAATGAGCAGTTCTTC
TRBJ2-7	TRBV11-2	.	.	CASSLEAVTYGEQYF	TGTGCCAGCAGCTTAGAAGCCGTCACCTATGGGGAGCAGTACTTC
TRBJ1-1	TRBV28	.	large	CASSLFRGSLSEAFF	TGTGCCAGCAGTTTATTCCGGGGGTCGTTATCTGAAGCTTTCTTT
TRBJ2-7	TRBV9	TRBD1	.	CASSGGQSYEQYF	TGTGCCAGCAGCGGGGGACAGTCCTACGAGCAGTACTTC
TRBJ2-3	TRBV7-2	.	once	CASSLQGDTQYF	TGTGCCAGCAGCTTACAGGGGGATACGCAGTATTTT
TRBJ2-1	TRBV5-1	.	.	CASSLGSTRAYNEQFF	TGCGCCAGCAGCTTAGGGTCTACTCGAGCCTACAATGAGCAGTTCTTC
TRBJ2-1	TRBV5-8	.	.	CASSLGSADYNEQFF	TGTGCCAGCAGCTTGGGTTCAGCGGACTACAATGAGCAGTTCTTC
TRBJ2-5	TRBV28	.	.	CASSYRNPEETQYF	TGTGCCAGCAGCTATCGGAACCCGGAAGAGACCCAGTACTTC
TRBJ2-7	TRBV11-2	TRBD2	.	CASSSLVPKGTSGSYEQYF	TGTGCCAGCAGCTCTCTAGTACCAAAAGGGACTAGCGGATCCTACGAGCAGTACTTC
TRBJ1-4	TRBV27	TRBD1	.	CASSFSTGWAEKLFF	TGTGCCAGCAGTTTTTCGACAGGGTGGGCTGAAAAACTGTTTTTT
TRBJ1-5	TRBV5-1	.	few	CASSLAGGNQPQHF	TGCGCCAGCAGCTTGGCGGGGGGCAATCAGCCCCAGCATTTT
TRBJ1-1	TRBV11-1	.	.	CASSLVRNTEAFF	TGTGCCAGCAGCTTAGTTCGGAACACTGAAGCTTTCTTT
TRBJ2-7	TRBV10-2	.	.	CASSESGSSYEQYF	TGCGCCAGCAGTGAGTCGGGGAGCTCCTACGAGCAGTACTTC
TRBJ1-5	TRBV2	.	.	CASGLGRSNQPQHF	TGTGCCAGCGGCTTAGGTCGGAGCAATCAGCCCCAGCATTTT
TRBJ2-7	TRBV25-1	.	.	CASSNSPGREQYF	TGTGCCAGCAGTAACTCGCCGGGGCGCGAGCAGTACTTC
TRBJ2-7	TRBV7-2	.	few	CASSFRDISYEQYF	TGTGCCAGCAGCTTCCGGGACATCTCCTACGAGCAGTACTTC
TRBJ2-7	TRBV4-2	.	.	CASSQDGIPYEQYF	TGTGCCAGCAGCCAAGACGGGATTCCCTACGAGCAGTACTTC
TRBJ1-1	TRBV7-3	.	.	CASSTRGGLNTEAFF	TGTGCCAGCAGCACACGTGGCGGGCTCAACACTGAAGCTTTCTTT
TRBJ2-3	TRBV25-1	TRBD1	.	CASSLRQGAGTDTQYF	TGTGCCAGCAGTCTCCGACAGGGGGCGGGGACAGATACGCAGTATTTT
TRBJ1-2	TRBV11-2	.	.	CASSSDGSYGYTF	TGTGCCAGCAGCTCGGACGGAAGTTATGGCTACACCTTC
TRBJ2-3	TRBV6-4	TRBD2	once	CASSDGTSGTDTQYF	TGTGCCAGCAGTGACGGGACTAGCGGGACAGATACGCAGTATTTT
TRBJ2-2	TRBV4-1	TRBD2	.	CASTGGGRATGELFF	TGCGCCAGCACCGGGGGCGGGAGGGCCACCGGGGAGCTGTTTTTT
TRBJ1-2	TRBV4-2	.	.	CASSQGDRQGYTF	TGTGCCAGCAGCCAAGGTGACAGACAGGGCTACACCTTC
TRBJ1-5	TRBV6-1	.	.	CASSESLGNQPQHF	TGTGCCAGCAGTGAATCTTTGGGGAATCAGCCCCAGCATTTT
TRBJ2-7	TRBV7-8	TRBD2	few	CASSFPTIPGLATKSYEQYF	TGTGCCAGCAGCTTTCCGACGATACCGGGACTAGCGACGAAATCCTACGAGCAGTACTTC
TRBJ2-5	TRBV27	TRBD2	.	CASSMSSGRRQETQYF	TGTGCCAGCAGTATGTCTAGCGGGAGAAGGCAAGAGACCCAGTACTTC
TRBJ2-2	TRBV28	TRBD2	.	CASTPDFALAGGPWTGELFF	TGTGCCAGCACCCCCGATTTTGCACTAGCGGGAGGGCCGTGGACCGGGGAGCTGTTTTTT
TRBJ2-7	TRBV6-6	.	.	CASSYLADEQYF	TGTGCCAGCAGTTACCTCGCCGACGAGCAGTACTTC
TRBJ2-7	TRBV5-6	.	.	CASSLLGGARSSYEQYF	TGTGCCAGCAGCTTGCTAGGAGGGGCACGGTCCTCCTACGAGCAGTACTTC
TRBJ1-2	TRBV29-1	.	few	CSVADYYGYTF	TGCAGCGTTGCTGACTACTATGGCTACACCTTC